A selection of T cell receptor beta chains follows, all from one sample in a study of blood T cell repertoires in COVID-19. Only in-frame clones appear in the TCRdb table, and some are missing; sequencing was by immunoSEQ multiplex PCR. The repertoire includes 50,000 to 75,000 clones, almost 95% of them detected once, and 3.5% to 5.5% sits in the top ten. The material sequenced was peripheral blood. The receptors shown here come from a middle-aged man with active COVID-19. The CDR3 runs from the conserved cysteine through the conserved F or W.

J: TRBJ2-5
V: TRBV11-2
CDR3: CASSFVSQGSQETQYF

J: TRBJ2-1
V: TRBV24-1
CDR3: CATSDAGTEPANEQFF

J: TRBJ1-4
V: TRBV7-6
CDR3: CASSLGGGSNEKLFF

J: TRBJ2-7
V: TRBV5-4
CDR3: CASSRAGTGSYEQYF

J: TRBJ2-5
V: TRBV11-1
CDR3: CASSLSGGETQYF

J: TRBJ1-2
V: TRBV28
CDR3: CASSRGQGGYGYTF

J: TRBJ2-5
V: TRBV2
CDR3: CASRRDRQETQYF

J: TRBJ1-3
V: TRBV9
CDR3: CASSPRYSGNTIYF

J: TRBJ1-3
V: TRBV7-9
CDR3: CAGGTGNTIYF

J: TRBJ1-2
V: TRBV6-5
CDR3: CASIAPPQGYTF

J: TRBJ1-6
V: TRBV14
CDR3: CASSQDISPLHF

J: TRBJ2-7
V: TRBV4-2
CDR3: CASSQVVSASYEQYF

J: TRBJ1-1
V: TRBV28
CDR3: CASSLLTEAFF

J: TRBJ2-7
V: TRBV7-9
CDR3: CASSLEWFYEQYF

J: TRBJ2-5
V: TRBV29-1
CDR3: CSGFSGSQETQYF

J: TRBJ1-3
V: TRBV9
CDR3: CASSVGGREGTIYF

J: TRBJ2-3
V: TRBV4-1
CDR3: CASSQGPAGDADTQYF

J: TRBJ2-5
V: TRBV18
CDR3: CASSPRDWVQGVRVQETQYF

J: TRBJ1-2
V: TRBV5-4
CDR3: CASSFSGKNYGYTF

J: TRBJ2-2
V: TRBV9
CDR3: CASNRAGGPEGELFF

J: TRBJ2-5
V: TRBV5-6
CDR3: CASSPYPGQSQETQYF

J: TRBJ2-1
V: TRBV10-3
CDR3: CAISESAGARRNEQFF

J: TRBJ2-3
V: TRBV29-1
CDR3: CSAGAADTQYF

J: TRBJ2-1
V: TRBV11-2
CDR3: CASSLSREQFF

J: TRBJ1-1
V: TRBV7-9
CDR3: CASSRPNRADAFF

J: TRBJ2-5
V: TRBV11-2
CDR3: CASSFGEVETQYF

J: TRBJ2-7
V: TRBV6-6
CDR3: CASSSGTSKSEQYF

J: TRBJ2-1
V: TRBV25-1
CDR3: CASSELGTSVYNEQFF

J: TRBJ2-2
V: TRBV2
CDR3: CASKGTKNTGELFF

J: TRBJ1-4
V: TRBV29-1
CDR3: CSVVLGQGGLGANEKLFF

J: TRBJ1-6
V: TRBV5-6
CDR3: CASSFDGLRSSPLHF

J: TRBJ1-6
V: TRBV30
CDR3: CAWGFVLLHF

J: TRBJ2-2
V: TRBV19
CDR3: CASTPDTPNTGELFF

J: TRBJ2-1
V: TRBV5-1
CDR3: CASSPGQGGDEQFF

J: TRBJ2-7
V: TRBV19
CDR3: CASSMGGGYEQYF

J: TRBJ2-5
V: TRBV5-1
CDR3: CASSLEGWIQETQYF

J: TRBJ2-3
V: TRBV25-1
CDR3: CASSDWGGTDTQYF

J: TRBJ1-2
V: TRBV6-1
CDR3: CASSELQAANYGYTF

J: TRBJ2-3
V: TRBV10-3
CDR3: CATTLRTGPTDTQYF

J: TRBJ1-5
V: TRBV2
CDR3: CASRYNQPQHF

J: TRBJ1-2
V: TRBV2
CDR3: CASSQPGGLIFGYTF

J: TRBJ1-6
V: TRBV5-1
CDR3: CASSLTEKRTPLHF